Listed below are T cell receptor beta chains from one sample, sequenced in a study of cytomegalovirus exposure and HLA in healthy donors. Data came from immunoSEQ multiplex PCR; TCRdb stores just in-frame clones and leaves some out. The sample consists of roughly 31,000 clones, about 62% of them appearing once. Source material: PBMCs. Source of these receptors: a male donor in good health and CMV-seropositive. Each CDR3 is given with its conserved first and last residue. D genes are given only for firm matches. A clone size is listed for some rows: how often the clone was seen (once, few, many), or a class if it is expanded.

v_gene	abundance	d_gene	j_gene	CDR3aa	CDR3nt
TRBV6-1	once	TRBD1	TRBJ1-2	CASRGSRGRFVGYTF	TGTGCCAGCAGAGGTTCCAGGGGGCGCTTCGTTGGCTACACCTTC
TRBV30	NA	NA	TRBJ2-3	CAWRRSRGSTDTQYF	TGTGCCTGGAGAAGGTCCAGGGGCAGCACAGATACGCAGTATTTT
TRBV5-4	few	TRBD2	TRBJ2-1	CASSLTSGNEQFF	TGTGCCAGCAGCTTGACTAGCGGGAATGAGCAGTTCTTC
TRBV30	few	NA	TRBJ2-1	CAYPGSGEQFF	TGTGCCTACCCGGGGAGTGGTGAGCAGTTCTTC
TRBV14	few	TRBD2	TRBJ2-7	CASSQETWASGRRYEQYF	TGTGCCAGCAGCCAAGAAACCTGGGCTAGCGGGAGAAGGTACGAGCAGTACTTC
TRBV7-8	NA	TRBD1	TRBJ2-7	CASSLGTGGPSSYEQYF	TGTGCCAGCAGCTTAGGGACAGGGGGCCCGAGCTCCTACGAGCAGTACTTC
TRBV7-3	NA	TRBD2	TRBJ2-1	CASSPTSGRDYNEQFF	TGTGCCAGCAGCCCAACTAGCGGGAGGGACTACAATGAGCAGTTCTTC
TRBV9	NA	NA	TRBJ2-7	CASSVSGNSYEQYF	TGTGCCAGCAGCGTCTCCGGGAACTCCTACGAGCAGTACTTC
TRBV7-8	NA	TRBD2	TRBJ2-3	CASSRRTSDSTDTQYF	TGTGCCAGCAGCCGACGGACTAGCGACTCAACAGATACGCAGTATTTT
TRBV5-1	NA	NA	TRBJ1-1	CASSRQTTMNTEAFF	TGCGCCAGCAGCCGACAGACAACGATGAACACTGAAGCTTTCTTT
TRBV7-7	NA	TRBD2	TRBJ2-3	CASSLRWRESTDTQYF	TGTGCTAGCAGCTTACGGTGGCGGGAGAGCACAGATACGCAGTATTTT
TRBV18	NA	NA	TRBJ2-3	CASSPPIREWSTDTQYF	TGTGCCAGCTCACCACCGATCCGGGAGTGGAGCACAGATACGCAGTATTTT
TRBV7-9	NA	NA	TRBJ2-1	CASSHEVNNEQFF	TGTGCCAGCAGCCACGAGGTGAACAATGAGCAGTTCTTC
TRBV2	NA	NA	TRBJ1-1	CASSLTPNTEAFF	TGTGCCAGCAGTTTGACACCGAACACTGAAGCTTTCTTT
TRBV30	NA	NA	TRBJ1-2	CAWTWTENYGYTF	TGTGCCTGGACGTGGACAGAAAACTATGGCTACACCTTC
TRBV11-2	NA	NA	TRBJ1-2	CASSFRQRDGYTF	TGTGCCAGCAGCTTCAGACAGCGCGACGGCTACACCTTC
TRBV15	NA	NA	TRBJ1-5	CATSREEGRVQPQHF	TGTGCCACCAGCAGAGAGGAGGGTAGAGTGCAGCCCCAGCATTTT
TRBV6-5	NA	NA	TRBJ1-2	CASSYSYRGDDYGYTF	TGTGCCAGCAGTTACTCGTATCGGGGAGACGACTATGGCTACACCTTC
TRBV6-5	NA	TRBD1	TRBJ1-6	CASSLTGGNSPLHF	TGTGCCAGCAGTTTGACAGGGGGTAATTCACCCCTCCACTTT
TRBV6-1	once	NA	TRBJ2-7	CASSASRLDGQYEQYF	TGTGCCAGCAGTGCGTCACGCTTGGACGGACAATACGAGCAGTACTTC
TRBV27	NA	TRBD1	TRBJ2-3	CASSFSTGVTDTQYF	TGTGCCAGCAGTTTCTCGACAGGGGTCACAGATACGCAGTATTTT
TRBV2	NA	NA	TRBJ1-1	CASTFRQNTEAFF	TGTGCCAGCACTTTTAGACAGAACACTGAAGCTTTCTTT
TRBV5-4	NA	TRBD1	TRBJ2-3	CASSYRTGRTDTQYF	TGTGCCAGCAGCTACCGGACAGGGCGGACAGATACGCAGTATTTT
TRBV28	NA	NA	TRBJ1-1	CASRIRTAQAFF	TGTGCCAGCAGAATTAGGACAGCTCAAGCTTTCTTT
TRBV4-1	NA	TRBD1	TRBJ1-1	CASSQDGTGKANTEAFF	TGCGCCAGCAGCCAAGATGGGACAGGGAAGGCGAACACTGAAGCTTTCTTT
TRBV5-1	NA	NA	TRBJ2-3	CASSFEVEFGTDTQYF	TGCGCCAGCAGCTTCGAAGTGGAGTTCGGCACAGATACGCAGTATTTT
TRBV12-5	NA	NA	TRBJ1-5	CASGRTMGRNQPQHF	TGTGCTAGTGGTCGGACGATGGGGCGAAATCAGCCCCAGCATTTT